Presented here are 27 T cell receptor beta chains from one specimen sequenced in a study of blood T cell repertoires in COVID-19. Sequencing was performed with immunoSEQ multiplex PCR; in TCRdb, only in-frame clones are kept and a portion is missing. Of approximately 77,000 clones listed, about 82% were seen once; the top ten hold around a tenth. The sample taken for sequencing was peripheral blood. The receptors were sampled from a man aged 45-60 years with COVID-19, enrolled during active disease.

CDR3 amino acids: CASSLRVGSKGISSYNEQFF. In nucleotides, the CDR3 is TGTGCCAGCAGCTTAAGAGTCGGCTCAAAGGGGATATCGTCCTACAATGAGCAGTTCTTC. The gene calls are TRBV7-3 and TRBJ2-1; D may be TRBD1 (5 bases). Germline V gene data show CDR1 as SGHTA and CDR2 as FQGTGA. Deletions cut 1 base from V and 1 base from J, with 23 bases between. The CDR3 has 20 amino acids.

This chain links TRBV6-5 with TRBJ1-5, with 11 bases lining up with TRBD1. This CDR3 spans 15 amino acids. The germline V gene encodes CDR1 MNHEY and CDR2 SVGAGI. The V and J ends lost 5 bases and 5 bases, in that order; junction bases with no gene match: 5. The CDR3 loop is CASSPRDRGDQPQHF. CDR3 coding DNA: TGTGCCAGCAGTCCCCGGGACAGGGGGGATCAGCCCCAGCATTTT.

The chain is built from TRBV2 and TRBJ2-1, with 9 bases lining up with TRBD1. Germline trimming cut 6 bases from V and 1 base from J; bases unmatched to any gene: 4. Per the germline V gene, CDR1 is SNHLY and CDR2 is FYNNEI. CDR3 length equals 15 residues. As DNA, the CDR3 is TGTGCCAGCAGGGGACAGGGCCGGTCCTACAATGAGCAGTTCTTC. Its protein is CASRGQGRSYNEQFF.

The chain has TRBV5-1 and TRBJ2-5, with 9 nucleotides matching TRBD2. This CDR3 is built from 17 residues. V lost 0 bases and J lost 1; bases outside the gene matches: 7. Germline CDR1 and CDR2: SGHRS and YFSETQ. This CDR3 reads CASSLGASGMPQETQYF. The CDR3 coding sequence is TGCGCCAGCAGCTTGGGGGCTAGCGGGATGCCCCAAGAGACCCAGTACTTC. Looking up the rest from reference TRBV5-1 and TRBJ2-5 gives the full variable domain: KAGVTQTPRYLIKTRGQQVTLSCSPISGHRSVSWYQQTPGQGLQFLFEYFSETQRNKGNFPGRFSGRQFSNSRSEMNVSTLELGDSALYLCASSLGASGMPQETQYFGPGTRLLVL.

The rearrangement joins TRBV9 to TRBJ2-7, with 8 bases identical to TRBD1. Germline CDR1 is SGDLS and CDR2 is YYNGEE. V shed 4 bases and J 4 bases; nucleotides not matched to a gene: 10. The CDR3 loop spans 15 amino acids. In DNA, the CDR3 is TGTGCCAGCAGCACAGGACCGACAGGGGAGTACGAGCAGTACTTC. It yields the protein CASSTGPTGEYEQYF.

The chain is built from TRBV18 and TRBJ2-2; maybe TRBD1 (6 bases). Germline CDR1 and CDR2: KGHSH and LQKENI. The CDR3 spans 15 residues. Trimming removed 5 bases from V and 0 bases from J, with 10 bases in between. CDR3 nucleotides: TGTGCCAGCTCATCTACAGGGCCGAACACCGGGGAGCTGTTTTTT. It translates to CASSSTGPNTGELFF.

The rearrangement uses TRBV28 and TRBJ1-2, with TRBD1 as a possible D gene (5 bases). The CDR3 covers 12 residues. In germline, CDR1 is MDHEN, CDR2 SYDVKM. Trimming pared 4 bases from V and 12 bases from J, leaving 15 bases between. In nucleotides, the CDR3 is TGTGCCAGCAGTTCGGGACTCCTAAAGGACACCTTC. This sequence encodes CASSSGLLKDTF.

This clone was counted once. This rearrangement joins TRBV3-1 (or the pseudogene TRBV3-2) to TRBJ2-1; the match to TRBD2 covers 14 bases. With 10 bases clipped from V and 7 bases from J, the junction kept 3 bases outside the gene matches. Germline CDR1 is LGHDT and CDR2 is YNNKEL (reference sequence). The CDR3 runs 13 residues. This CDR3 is CATGLAGGNEQFF. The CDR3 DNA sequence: TGTGCCACCGGACTAGCGGGAGGAAATGAGCAGTTCTTC.

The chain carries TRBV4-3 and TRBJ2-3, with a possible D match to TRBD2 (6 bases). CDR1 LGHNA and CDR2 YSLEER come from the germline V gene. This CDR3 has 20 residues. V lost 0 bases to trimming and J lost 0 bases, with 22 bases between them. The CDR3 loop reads CASSQELEGRGVRSTDTQYF. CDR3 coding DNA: TGCGCCAGCAGCCAAGAGCTGGAGGGCCGCGGGGTTAGGAGCACAGATACGCAGTATTTT.

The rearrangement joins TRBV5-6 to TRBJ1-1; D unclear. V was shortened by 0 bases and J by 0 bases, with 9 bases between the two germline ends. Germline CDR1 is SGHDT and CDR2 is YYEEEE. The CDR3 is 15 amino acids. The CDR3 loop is CASSLVAVVNTEAFF. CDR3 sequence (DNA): TGTGCCAGCAGCTTGGTAGCCGTTGTGAACACTGAAGCTTTCTTT.

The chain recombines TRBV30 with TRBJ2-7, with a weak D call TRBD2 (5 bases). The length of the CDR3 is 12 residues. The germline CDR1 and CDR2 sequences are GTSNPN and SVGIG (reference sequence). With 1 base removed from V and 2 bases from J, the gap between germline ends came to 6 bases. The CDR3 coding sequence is TGTGCCTGGAGTGGAGGGCCCTACGAGCAGTACTTC. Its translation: CAWSGGPYEQYF.

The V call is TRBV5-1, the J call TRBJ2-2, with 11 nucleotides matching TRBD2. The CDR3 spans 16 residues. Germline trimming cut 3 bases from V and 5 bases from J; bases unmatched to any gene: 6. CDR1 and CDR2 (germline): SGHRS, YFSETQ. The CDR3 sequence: CASSSISGRGTGELFF. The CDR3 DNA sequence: TGCGCCAGCAGCTCGATTAGCGGGAGGGGGACCGGGGAGCTGTTTTTT.

The CDR3 DNA is TGTGCCACCAGCAGAGTGGCAGGGAATGAGCAGTTCTTC. This sequence encodes CATSRVAGNEQFF. The chain uses TRBV15 and TRBJ2-1; tentative D call: TRBD1 (5 bases). CDR1 is LNHNV and CDR2 is YYDKDF in the germline V gene (reference sequence). Trimming left V 1 base short and J 7 bases short, with 8 bases between. There are 13 residues in the CDR3.

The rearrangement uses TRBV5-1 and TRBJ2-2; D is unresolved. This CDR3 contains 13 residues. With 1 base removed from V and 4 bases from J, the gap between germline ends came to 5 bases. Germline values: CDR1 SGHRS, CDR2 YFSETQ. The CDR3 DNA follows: TGCGCCAGCAGCTTGCCCAGCACCGGGGAGCTGTTTTTT. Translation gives CASSLPSTGELFF. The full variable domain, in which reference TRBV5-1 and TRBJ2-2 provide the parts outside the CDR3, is KAGVTQTPRYLIKTRGQQVTLSCSPISGHRSVSWYQQTPGQGLQFLFEYFSETQRNKGNFPGRFSGRQFSNSRSEMNVSTLELGDSALYLCASSLPSTGELFFGEGSRLTVL.

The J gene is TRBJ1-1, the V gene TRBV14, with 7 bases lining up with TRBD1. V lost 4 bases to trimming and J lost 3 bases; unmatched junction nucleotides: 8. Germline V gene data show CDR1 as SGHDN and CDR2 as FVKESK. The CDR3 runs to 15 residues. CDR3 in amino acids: CASSPRQGIYTEAFF. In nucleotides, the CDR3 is TGTGCCAGCAGCCCCAGACAGGGTATCTACACTGAAGCTTTCTTT.

The CDR3 sequence: CASSPPGFGEQYF. CDR3 in DNA: TGTGCCAGCAGCCCCCCAGGGTTTGGGGAGCAGTACTTC. This chain connects TRBV7-6 to TRBJ2-7, with D possibly being TRBD1 (5 bases). The CDR3 length is 13 residues. The ends were cut back, 5 bases at V and 7 bases at J, with 15 bases in the middle. Germline lookup yields CDR1 SGHVS and CDR2 FNYEAQ.

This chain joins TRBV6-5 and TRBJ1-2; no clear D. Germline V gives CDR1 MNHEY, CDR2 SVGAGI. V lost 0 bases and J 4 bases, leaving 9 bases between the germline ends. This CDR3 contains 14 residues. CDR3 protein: CASSYSSGGYGYTF. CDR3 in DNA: TGTGCCAGCAGTTACTCGTCGGGAGGCTATGGCTACACCTTC.

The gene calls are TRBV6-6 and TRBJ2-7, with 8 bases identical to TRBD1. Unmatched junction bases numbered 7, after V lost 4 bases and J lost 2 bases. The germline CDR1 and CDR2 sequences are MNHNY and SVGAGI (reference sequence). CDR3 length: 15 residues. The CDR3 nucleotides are TGTGCCAGCAGTTCAGTCAGGGGGCTCACCTACGAGCAGTACTTC. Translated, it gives CASSSVRGLTYEQYF.

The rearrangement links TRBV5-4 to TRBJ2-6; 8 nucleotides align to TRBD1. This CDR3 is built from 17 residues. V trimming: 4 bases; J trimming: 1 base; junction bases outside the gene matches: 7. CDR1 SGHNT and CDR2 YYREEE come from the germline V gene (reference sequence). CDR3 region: CASSTGQGRSGANVLTF. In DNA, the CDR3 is TGTGCCAGCAGCACCGGACAGGGTAGGTCTGGGGCCAACGTCCTGACTTTC. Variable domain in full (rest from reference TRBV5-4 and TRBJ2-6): ETGVTQSPTHLIKTRGQQVTLRCSSQSGHNTVSWYQQALGQGPQFIFQYYREEENGRGNFPPRFSGLQFPNYSSELNVNALELDDSALYLCASSTGQGRSGANVLTFGAGSRLTVL.

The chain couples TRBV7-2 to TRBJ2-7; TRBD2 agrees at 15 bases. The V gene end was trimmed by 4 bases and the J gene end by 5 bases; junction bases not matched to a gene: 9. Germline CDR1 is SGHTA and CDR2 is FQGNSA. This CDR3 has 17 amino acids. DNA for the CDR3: TGTGCCAGCAGCTCCTCCGGGACTAGCGGGAGGTATCACGAGCAGTACTTC. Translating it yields CASSSSGTSGRYHEQYF.

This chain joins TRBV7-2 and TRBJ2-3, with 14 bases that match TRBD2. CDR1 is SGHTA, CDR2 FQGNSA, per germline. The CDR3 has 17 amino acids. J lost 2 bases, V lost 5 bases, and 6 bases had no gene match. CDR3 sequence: CASSARLAGGTTDTQYF. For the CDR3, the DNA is TGTGCCAGCAGCGCCCGACTAGCGGGAGGGACCACAGATACGCAGTATTTT. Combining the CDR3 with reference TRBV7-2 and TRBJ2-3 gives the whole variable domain GAGVSQSPSNKVTEKGKDVELRCDPISGHTALYWYRQSLGQGLEFLIYFQGNSAPDKSGLPSDRFSAERTGGSVSTLTIQRTQQEDSAVYLCASSARLAGGTTDTQYFGPGTRLTVL.

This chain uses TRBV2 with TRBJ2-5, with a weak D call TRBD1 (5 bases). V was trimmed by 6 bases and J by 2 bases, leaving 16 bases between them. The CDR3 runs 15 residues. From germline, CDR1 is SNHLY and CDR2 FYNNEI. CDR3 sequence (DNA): TGTGCCAGCAGCTTCGCCGGACAACCGCAAGAGACCCAGTACTTC. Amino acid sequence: CASSFAGQPQETQYF.

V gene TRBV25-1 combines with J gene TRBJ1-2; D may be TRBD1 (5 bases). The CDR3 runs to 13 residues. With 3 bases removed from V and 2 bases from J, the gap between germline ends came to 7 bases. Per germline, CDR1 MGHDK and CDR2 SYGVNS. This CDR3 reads CASSDHRNYGYTF. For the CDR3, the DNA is TGTGCCAGCAGTGATCACAGGAACTATGGCTACACCTTC.

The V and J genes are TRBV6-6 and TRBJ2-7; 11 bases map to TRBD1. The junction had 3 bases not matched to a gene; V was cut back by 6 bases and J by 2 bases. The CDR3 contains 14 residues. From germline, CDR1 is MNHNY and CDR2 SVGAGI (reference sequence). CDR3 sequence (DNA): TGTGCCAGCAGCCCGGGACAGGGGGCCTACGAGCAGTACTTC. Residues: CASSPGQGAYEQYF.

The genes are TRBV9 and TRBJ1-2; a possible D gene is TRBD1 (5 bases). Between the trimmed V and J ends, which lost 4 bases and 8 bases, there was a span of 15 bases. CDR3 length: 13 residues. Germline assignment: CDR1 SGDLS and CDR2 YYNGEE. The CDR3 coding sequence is TGTGCCAGCAGCCTCCGGGGGGGTGGCGGCTACACCTTC. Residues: CASSLRGGGGYTF.

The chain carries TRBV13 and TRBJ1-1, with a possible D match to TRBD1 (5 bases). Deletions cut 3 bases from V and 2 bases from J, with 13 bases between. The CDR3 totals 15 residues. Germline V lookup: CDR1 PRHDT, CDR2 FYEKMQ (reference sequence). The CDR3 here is CASSLAGRINTEAFF. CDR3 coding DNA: TGTGCCAGCAGCTTGGCGGGACGGATAAACACTGAAGCTTTCTTT.

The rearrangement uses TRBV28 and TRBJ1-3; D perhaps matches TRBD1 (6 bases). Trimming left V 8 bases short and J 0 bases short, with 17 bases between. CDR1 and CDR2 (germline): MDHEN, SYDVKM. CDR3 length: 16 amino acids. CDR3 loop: CASGAQGSRSGNTIYF. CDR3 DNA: TGTGCCAGCGGGGCACAGGGCTCACGCTCTGGAAACACCATATATTTT.